The source of this TCR beta chain is a study of cytotoxic CD8 clonotypes in ibrutinib-treated CLL. Whole-study context: Results showed around 24 partial and 2 complete responses; following median roughly 66 months, around 15 remained remitted, approximately 12 advanced.

This clone has just a few counts. The antigen remains unidentified. This CDR3 has 15 amino acids. Germline assignment: CDR1 KGHSH and CDR2 LQKENI. Between the trimmed V and J ends, which lost 2 bases and 7 bases, there was a span of 14 bases. The data were produced by immunoSEQ multiplex PCR, yet TCRdb's version contains in-frame clones alone and is incomplete. This table holds about 160,000 clones, roughly 80% found once. General study findings and limits: Upon ibrutinib response clonality rose, and upon progression it fell back toward baseline.

V usage is TRBV18 and J usage is TRBJ2-2, with TRBD1 as a possible D gene (5 bases). This receptor was identified in a human donor with chronic lymphocytic leukemia. This specimen was PBMCs, taken after 12 months of ibrutinib treatment. CDR3 DNA sequence: TGTGCCAGCTCACCAACCGGACAAGTGGGCGGGGAGCTGTTTTTT. Its protein product is CASSPTGQVGGELFF. The variable domain in full, completed from reference TRBV18 and TRBJ2-2, reads NAGVMQNPRHLVRRRGQEARLRCSPMKGHSHVYWYRQLPEEGLKFMVYLQKENIIDESGMPKERFSAEFPKEGPSILRIQQVVRGDSAAYFCASSPTGQVGGELFFGEGSRLTVL.